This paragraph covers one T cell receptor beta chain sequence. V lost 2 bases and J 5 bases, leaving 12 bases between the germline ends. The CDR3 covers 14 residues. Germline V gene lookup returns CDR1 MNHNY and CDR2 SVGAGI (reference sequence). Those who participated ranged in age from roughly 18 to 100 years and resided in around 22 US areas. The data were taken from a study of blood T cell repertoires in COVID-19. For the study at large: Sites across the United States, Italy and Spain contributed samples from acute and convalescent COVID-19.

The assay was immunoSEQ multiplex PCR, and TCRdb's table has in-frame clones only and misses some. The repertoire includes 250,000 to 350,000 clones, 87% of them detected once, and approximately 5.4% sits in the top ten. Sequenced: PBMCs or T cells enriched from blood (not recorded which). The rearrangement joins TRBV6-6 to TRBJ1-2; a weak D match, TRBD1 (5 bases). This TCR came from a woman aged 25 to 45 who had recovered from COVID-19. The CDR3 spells CASSYGGGEYGYTF. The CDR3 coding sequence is TGTGCCAGCAGTTACGGCGGGGGGGAGTATGGCTACACCTTC.